This TCR beta chain was captured in a study of T-cell reconstitution after alpha-beta-depleted transplantation in children. This CDR3 is built from 12 residues. CDR1 and CDR2 (germline): MDHEN, SYDVKM. The J segment lost 11 bases and the V segment lost 5 bases, leaving 6 bases of the junction unmatched. The authors prepared the TCRbeta library with unique molecular identifiers. TCRdb recomputed calls from the PCR reads with MiXCR, one row per CDR3 protein. The table lists hundreds of thousands of distinct CDR3 sequences, about a sixth of them singletons, with about 41% in the top ten. Study observations and caveats: Roughly two months post-transplant, alpha-beta T cells reportedly originated from several hundred graft clones that had expanded. The study traced high day-60 TCRbeta diversity in some patients to surviving recipient T cells and thymic progenitors. A year had passed since transplant, and T-cell counts and diversity by then came mostly from newly produced T cells.

This clonotype showed up just a few times. Antigen unknown. This clonotype originated in a male patient between 2 and 10 years old who had a stem cell transplant for acute lymphoblastic leukemia, so the T cells may come from the graft donor. The sample was PBMCs, mostly from graft donor cells, taken 360 days after TCRalphabeta/CD19-depleted stem cell transplant. V and J are TRBV28 and TRBJ1-1; TRBD1 matches at 9 bases. The CDR3 sequence is CASSPGTGSAFF. In DNA, the CDR3 is TGTGCCAGCAGTCCCGGGACAGGGAGCGCTTTCTTT.